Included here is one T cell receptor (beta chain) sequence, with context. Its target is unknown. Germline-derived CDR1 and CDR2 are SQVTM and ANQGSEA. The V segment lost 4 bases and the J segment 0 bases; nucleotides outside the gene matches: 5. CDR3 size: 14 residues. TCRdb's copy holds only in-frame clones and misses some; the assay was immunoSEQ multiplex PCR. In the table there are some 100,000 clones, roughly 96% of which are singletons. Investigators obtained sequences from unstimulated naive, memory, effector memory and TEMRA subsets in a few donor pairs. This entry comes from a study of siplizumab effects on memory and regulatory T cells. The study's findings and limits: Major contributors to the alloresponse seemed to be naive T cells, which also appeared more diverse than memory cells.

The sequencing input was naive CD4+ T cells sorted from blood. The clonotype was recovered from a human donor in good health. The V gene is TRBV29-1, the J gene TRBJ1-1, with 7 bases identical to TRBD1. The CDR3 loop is CSVVRGQLNTEAFF. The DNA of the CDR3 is TGCAGCGTTGTAAGGGGACAGCTGAACACTGAAGCTTTCTTT.